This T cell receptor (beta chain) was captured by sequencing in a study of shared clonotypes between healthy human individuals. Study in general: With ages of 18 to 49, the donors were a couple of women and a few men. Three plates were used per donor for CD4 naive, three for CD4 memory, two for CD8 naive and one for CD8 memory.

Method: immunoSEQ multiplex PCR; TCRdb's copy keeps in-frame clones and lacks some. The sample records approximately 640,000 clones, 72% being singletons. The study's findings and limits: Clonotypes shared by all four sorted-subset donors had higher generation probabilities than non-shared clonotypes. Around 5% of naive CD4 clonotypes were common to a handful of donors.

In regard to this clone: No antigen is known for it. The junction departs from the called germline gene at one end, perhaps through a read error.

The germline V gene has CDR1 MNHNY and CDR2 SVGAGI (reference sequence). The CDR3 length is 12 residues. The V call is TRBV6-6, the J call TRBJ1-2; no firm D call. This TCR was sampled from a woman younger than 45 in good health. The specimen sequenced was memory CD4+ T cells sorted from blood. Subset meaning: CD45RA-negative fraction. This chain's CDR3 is CASIGEGRAPSF. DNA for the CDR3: TGTGCCAGCATCGGGGAGGGTCGGGCCCCAAGCTTC.